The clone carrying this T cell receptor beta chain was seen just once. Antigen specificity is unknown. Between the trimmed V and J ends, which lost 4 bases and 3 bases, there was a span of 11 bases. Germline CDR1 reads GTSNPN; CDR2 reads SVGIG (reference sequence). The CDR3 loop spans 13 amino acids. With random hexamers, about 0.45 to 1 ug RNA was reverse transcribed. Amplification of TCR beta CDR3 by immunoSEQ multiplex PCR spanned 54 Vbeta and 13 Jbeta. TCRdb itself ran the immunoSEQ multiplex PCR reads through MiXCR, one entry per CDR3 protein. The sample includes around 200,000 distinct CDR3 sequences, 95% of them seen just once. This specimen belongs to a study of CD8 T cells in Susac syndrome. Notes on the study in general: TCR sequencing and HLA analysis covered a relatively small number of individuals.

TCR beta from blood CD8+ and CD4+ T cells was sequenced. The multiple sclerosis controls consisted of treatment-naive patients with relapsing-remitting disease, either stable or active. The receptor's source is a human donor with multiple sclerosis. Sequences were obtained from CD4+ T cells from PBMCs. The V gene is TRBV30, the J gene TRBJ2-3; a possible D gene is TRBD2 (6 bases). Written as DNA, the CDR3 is TGTGCCTGGATCGGGACTGTAACAGATACGCAGTATTTT. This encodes CAWIGTVTDTQYF. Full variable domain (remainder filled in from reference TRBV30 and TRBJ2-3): SQTIHQWPATLVQPVGSPLSLECTVEGTSNPNLYWYRQAAGRGLQLLFYSVGIGQISSEVPQNLSASRPQDRQFILSSKKLLLSDSGFYLCAWIGTVTDTQYFGPGTRLTVL.